This T cell receptor beta chain was documented in a study of T cells after yellow fever vaccination. This clonotype was counted many times. One entry per CDR3 protein results from TCRdb running MiXCR on the 5' RACE reads. The profile shows 400,000 to 450,000 distinct CDR3 sequences, roughly a sixth of them singletons. V lost 5 bases and J 0 bases, leaving 17 bases between the germline ends. Germline-derived CDR1 and CDR2 are SGHVS and FQNEAQ. The length of the CDR3 is 17 residues. The sample consisted of PBMCs, taken before the yellow fever booster vaccination. The receptor was isolated from a man aged 18 to 30 who received the YFV17D yellow fever vaccine. The chain employs TRBV7-8 and TRBJ1-5, with D possibly being TRBD1 (6 bases). CDR3 bases: TGTGCCAGCAGCGCCCAAGGGCGAGGGGGTAGCAATCAGCCCCAGCATTTT. Its translation: CASSAQGRGGSNQPQHF.